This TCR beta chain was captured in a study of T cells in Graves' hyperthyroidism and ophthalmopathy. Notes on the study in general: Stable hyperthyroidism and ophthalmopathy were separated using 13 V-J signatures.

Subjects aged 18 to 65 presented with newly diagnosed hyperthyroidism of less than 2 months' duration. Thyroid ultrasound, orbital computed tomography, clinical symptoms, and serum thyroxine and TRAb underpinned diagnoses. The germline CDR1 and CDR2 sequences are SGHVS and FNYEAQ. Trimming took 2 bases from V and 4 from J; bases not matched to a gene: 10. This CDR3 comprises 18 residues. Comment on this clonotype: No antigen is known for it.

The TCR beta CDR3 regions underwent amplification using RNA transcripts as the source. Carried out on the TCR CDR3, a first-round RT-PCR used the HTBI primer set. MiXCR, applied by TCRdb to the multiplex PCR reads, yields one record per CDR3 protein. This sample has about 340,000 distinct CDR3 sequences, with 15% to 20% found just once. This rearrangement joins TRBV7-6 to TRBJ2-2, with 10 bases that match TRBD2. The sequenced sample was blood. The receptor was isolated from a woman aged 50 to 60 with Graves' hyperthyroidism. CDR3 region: CASSLRASGSMVTGELFF. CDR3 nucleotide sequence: TGTGCCAGCAGCTTAAGGGCTAGCGGGAGTATGGTCACCGGGGAGCTGTTTTTT.